The source of this T cell receptor (beta chain) is a study of cytomegalovirus exposure and HLA in healthy donors. Study results and limitations: Reportedly, a later analysis found an Asian-associated ancestry cluster had fewer N-insertions than the approximately 700-donor mean. Evidence from a later analysis indicated that most CMV-associated TCR beta chains looked HLA-restricted.

With regard to this clone: What it binds is not known.

It was healthy bone marrow donors who served as donors. Both 60 Vbeta primers and 13 Jbeta primers went into the PCR. Original processing notes: Roughly 11 million of the 80 million or so unique TCR beta chains counted in a later analysis were shared. Profiled with immunoSEQ multiplex PCR; TCRdb holds only in-frame clones, not every one. V and J calls and clone size are given by that table; D and trimming were obtained from the DNA. This table holds about 190,000 clones, 77% found once. This TCR derives from a woman in her twenties or thirties in good health and CMV-seropositive. The source material was PBMCs.

The CDR3 protein is CASSSDSIRQYF. Here the CDR3 DNA reads TGTGCCAGCAGCTCCGACTCCATCAGGCAGTATTTT. The chain is built from TRBV7-3 and TRBJ2-3; no reliable D call. The V end was cut by 4 bases, the J end by 11 bases, with 13 bases between. This CDR3 has 12 residues. CDR1 and CDR2 (germline): SGHTA, FQGTGA.